These 11 T cell receptor beta chains originate from one sample sequenced in a study of identical twins. TCRdb processed the 5' RACE reads anew with MiXCR; each CDR3 protein has one entry. Of 1.5 million or so distinct CDR3 sequences detected, around a third appear once; the ten largest clones hold approximately 0.25%. Sequenced material: cord blood. The origin of the receptors is a newborn girl in good health.

This clonotype was recorded a few times. In DNA form, the CDR3 reads TGTGCCAGCAGCGTTCAGGACACCCTAGCTGAAGCTTTCTTT. Its translation is CASSVQDTLAEAFF. This chain connects TRBV7-2 to TRBJ1-1; a possible D gene is TRBD1 (5 bases). This CDR3 contains 14 residues. Germline CDR1 SGHTA, CDR2 FQGNSA. Deletions cut 5 bases from V and 6 bases from J, with 16 bases between.

This clonotype has a handful of counts. The V call is TRBV29-1, the J call TRBJ2-3, with D tentatively TRBD2 (6 bases). Germline assignment: CDR1 SQVTM and CDR2 ANQGSEA. The CDR3 runs to 15 residues. V dropped 4 bases and J dropped 1 base, with 15 bases sitting between them. The CDR3 region has the DNA TGCAGCGTTGCGTGGGGGGACCCTCGCACAGATACGCAGTATTTT. Amino acids: CSVAWGDPRTDTQYF.

In this sample, this clonotype turned up a few times. The rearrangement uses TRBV6-1 and TRBJ2-5, with TRBD1 matching over 9 bases. Per germline, CDR1 MNHNS and CDR2 SASEGT. The CDR3 is 15 residues long. The trim removed 1 base at V and 7 bases at J, leaving 7 bases unmatched. The CDR3 here is CASSEGTGAKMTQYF. CDR3 coding DNA: TGTGCCAGCAGTGAAGGGACAGGGGCCAAAATGACCCAGTACTTC.

The sample holds one count of this clonotype. A single base separates this from a much larger clone, so it may be a read error. V and J are TRBV5-5 and TRBJ1-2; TRBD1 is a possible D gene (6 bases). This CDR3 has 14 amino acids. The germline V gene encodes CDR1 SGHKS and CDR2 YYEKEE (reference sequence). Trimming took off 6 bases at V and 0 bases at J, with 12 bases between the two ends. The CDR3 is CASNRRTANYGYTF. Here the CDR3 DNA reads TGTGCCAGCAACCGACGGACAGCTAACTATGGCTACACCTTC.

This clonotype occurred many times. Compared with germline, one end of the junction differs, possibly owing to a read error. J is TRBJ1-1 and V is TRBV7-2; D is undetermined. The CDR3 consists of 12 residues. From germline, CDR1 is SGHTA and CDR2 FQGNSA. In DNA, the CDR3 is TGTGCCAGCAGTTTAGTCGGCGGAGAAGCTTTCTTT. Translation: CASSLVGGEAFF.

This rearrangement joins TRBV7-8 to TRBJ2-3, with 8 positions matching TRBD2. The CDR3 length is 15 residues. V dropped 5 bases and J dropped 14; count of bases not matched to a gene: 18. Germline V gives CDR1 SGHVS, CDR2 FQNEAQ. The DNA for the CDR3 is TGTGCCAGCAGCGCACAAAAGGGGGGGGGGACTAGTTCGTATTTT. Its protein is CASSAQKGGGTSSYF.

The chain is built from TRBV27 and TRBJ1-4; 7 bases map to TRBD1. This CDR3 spans 14 amino acids. J lost 3 bases, V lost 4 bases, and 2 bases had no gene match. The germline CDR1 and CDR2 sequences are MNHEY and SMNVEV (reference sequence). This CDR3 reads CASSWDSSNEKLFF. In DNA form, the CDR3 reads TGTGCCAGCAGTTGGGACAGTTCTAATGAAAAACTGTTTTTT.

In its sample, this clonotype was seen a few times. This rearrangement joins TRBV29-1 to TRBJ1-2; 11 bases fit TRBD1. The germline V gene has CDR1 SQVTM and CDR2 ANQGSEA. The CDR3 has 14 amino acids. The trim removed 8 bases at V and 1 base at J, leaving 6 bases unmatched. The CDR3 region has the DNA TGCAGCTCTGGGACAGGGGGTAATAACTATGGCTACACCTTC. This codes for CSSGTGGNNYGYTF.

Only a few counts were recorded for this clonotype. This chain uses TRBV21-1 with TRBJ2-1; the table assigns TRBD1, which was not confirmed against the DNA. TRBV21-1 is recorded as a pseudogene. This CDR3 spans 16 amino acids. The CDR3 here is CASSKGGGSSYNEQFF. The CDR3 DNA reads TGTGCCAGCAGCAAAGGGGGCGGGAGCTCCTACAATGAGCAGTTCTTC.

This clonotype was picked up a small number of times. CDR3 amino acids: CASSLFGGGETQYF. The CDR3 coding sequence is TGTGCCAGCAGTTTATTCGGAGGGGGCGAGACCCAGTACTTC. The J gene is TRBJ2-5, the V gene TRBV27; D is possibly TRBD1 (7 bases). The CDR3 loop spans 14 amino acids. With 1 base removed from V and 5 bases from J, the gap between germline ends came to 11 bases. Germline loops: CDR1 MNHEY, CDR2 SMNVEV (reference sequence).

CDR3 coding DNA: TGTGCCAGCAGTCCAGCCCGGGCGGGGCTCTCCTACAATGAGCAGTACTTC. It translates to CASSPARAGLSYNEQYF. The rearrangement joins TRBV12-3 or TRBV12-4 to TRBJ2-1; D may be TRBD2 (6 bases). The J call may be mistaken, given a closer DNA end match to TRBJ2-7. The CDR3 runs to 17 residues.